Presented here are 3 T cell receptor beta chains from one specimen sequenced in a study of cytomegalovirus exposure and HLA in healthy donors. This PCR relied on a set of 60 Vbeta primers and 13 Jbeta primers. Produced via immunoSEQ multiplex PCR; TCRdb's table is partial and in-frame only. The repertoire has about 210,000 clones, nearly 80% of them found once; the top ten carry roughly 1.9%. Sample: PBMCs. All receptors come from a male donor in good health and CMV-seronegative.

The V and J genes are TRBV7-6 and TRBJ2-7; TRBD1 matches at 12 bases. The V gene end was trimmed by 2 bases and the J gene end by 4 bases; junction bases not matched to a gene: 6. Germline V lookup: CDR1 SGHVS, CDR2 FNYEAQ. The CDR3 covers 16 residues. This chain's CDR3 is CASSLSGTGGRYEQYF. The CDR3 DNA reads as TGTGCCAGCAGCTTATCAGGGACAGGGGGCAGATACGAGCAGTACTTC.

The chain carries TRBV30 and TRBJ2-7; 8 positions match TRBD1. With V trimmed by 5 bases and J by 4 bases, 1 base remained unmatched. The length of the CDR3 is 11 residues. Germline V gene sequence: CDR1 GTSNPN, CDR2 SVGIG (reference sequence). CDR3: CAWRDRYEQYF. CDR3 DNA sequence: TGTGCCTGGCGGGACAGGTACGAGCAGTACTTC.

The J gene is TRBJ2-7, the V gene TRBV10-3, with 9 bases fitting TRBD2. The J segment lost 2 bases and the V segment lost 0 bases, leaving 5 bases of the junction unmatched. The CDR3 spans 16 residues. CDR1 ENHRY and CDR2 SYGVKD come from the germline V gene. In nucleotides, the CDR3 is TGTGCCATCAGTGAGTCATCGGGACTAGCAGCCTACGAGCAGTACTTC. This codes for CAISESSGLAAYEQYF.